This T cell receptor beta chain was sequenced for a study of regulatory T cells in long-lasting Graves disease. The V end lost 7 bases, the J end lost 4 bases, and 22 bases lay between the germline ends. The length of the CDR3 is 16 residues. Time point given: newly diagnosed GD, antithyroid drugs for less than 3 months. PBMC RNA served as the TCR library source. Sequencing libraries for TCR beta were prepared with iRepertoire HTBI primers and Arm-PCR of CDR3 regions. TCRdb fed the multiplex PCR reads into MiXCR, producing one record per CDR3 protein. The table records some 410,000 distinct CDR3 sequences, about 16% of them present only once. Study-level findings and limits: Having few samples may have compromised the accuracy.

Notes on this clonotype: What it binds is not known.

These sequences were also reported in another study, on T cells in Graves' hyperthyroidism and ophthalmopathy. That report notes: Patients were aged 18 to 65, had disease duration under 2 months, and had newly diagnosed hyperthyroidism.

The input for sequencing was peripheral blood mononuclear cells (PBMCs), taken at new diagnosis, from a patient treated with antithyroid drugs. The sequence was obtained from a woman aged 25 to 39 with Graves disease. The chain uses TRBV12-3 or TRBV12-4 and TRBJ1-2, with D possibly being TRBD1 (5 bases). The CDR3 loop is CASTPFPGPGLYGYTF. The CDR3 nucleotides are TGTGCCAGCACCCCTTTCCCGGGACCCGGGCTCTATGGCTACACCTTC.